This T cell receptor beta chain is from a study of cytomegalovirus exposure and HLA in healthy donors. Study context: There were about 85 million unique TCRs (from HLA-typed donors) in an early data release.

This clone was recorded only once. Its specificity is unknown. Trimming removed 10 bases from V and 1 base from J, with 17 bases in between. This CDR3 is 14 amino acids long. Germline V gene sequence: CDR1 MDHEN, CDR2 SYDVKM. Amplification used 60 Vbeta primers and 13 Jbeta primers. The table came from immunoSEQ multiplex PCR; TCRdb's copy has only in-frame clones and leaves some out. The data contain 200,000 or so clones, more than 60% of them singletons. Study-level points and caveats: Later findings reportedly placed an Asian-associated ancestry cluster below the roughly 690-donor mean for N-insertions.

Sequenced input: PBMCs. The chain combines TRBV28 with TRBJ2-7, with a weak D call TRBD1 (6 bases). The sequence came from a man aged 40-50 years in good health and CMV-seronegative. Written as DNA, the CDR3 is TGTGCCACCCTCAGGGGCTCAGGGTCCTACGAGCAGTACTTC. Translating gives CATLRGSGSYEQYF.